In this sample, the clone carrying this T cell receptor (beta chain) turned up many times. Its specificity is not known. Separate cDNA molecules received unique molecular identifiers, which the library attached to them. Original analysis: TCR counts had a median of about 92,000 per sample and spanned 23,224 to 690,600. TCRdb re-called the RACE reads with MiXCR, one entry per CDR3 protein. The V and J calls, along with clone size, are taken from TCRdb and not from the paper's own processing. The sample lists under 45,000 distinct CDR3 sequences, 4.5% to 5.5% occurring once. The sample's time point: healthy volunteer bleed at 6 weeks. Total RNA came from unfractionated whole blood. The entry originates in a study of human T cells and chemical hapten exposure. Findings and limits, study-wide: With DPC sensitization, TCRs exceeding 1 in 1000 frequency showed no change.

Germline V gene sequence: CDR1 MGHRA, CDR2 YSYEKL. The CDR3 covers 17 residues. V was pared by 1 base and J by 4 bases, with 19 bases between. The TCR originated in a human donor in good health. Some clones in this sample may be carry-over from other donors' samples. V usage is TRBV4-1 and J usage is TRBJ1-1; D may be TRBD1 (6 bases). The sequenced sample was whole blood. The CDR3 here is CASSQAVQGRVGTEAFF. CDR3 in DNA: TGCGCCAGCAGCCAAGCTGTTCAGGGGCGAGTAGGCACTGAAGCTTTCTTT.